This T cell receptor beta chain was identified during a study of T cell responses to AZD1222 COVID-19 vaccine. The CDR3 length is 12 residues. Germline V lookup: CDR1 SGHTA, CDR2 FQGNSA. V lost 5 bases and J lost 4, with 5 bases in between. The study, taken as a whole, reports: Spike as a whole was targeted by vaccine-associated CD4 TCRs, dominant at 160-218 and 743-854.

With respect to this clone: The target antigen is unknown.

TCRdb keeps only in-frame clones here, not all; method: immunoSEQ multiplex PCR. The data contain about 140,000 clones, more than 80% of them singletons. The receptor was derived from an adult who received the MenACWY meningococcal vaccine as a control. This specimen consisted of peripheral blood, obtained 28 days after the second dose of the MenACWY control vaccine. The V and J genes are TRBV7-2 and TRBJ2-2; D gene unclear. CDR3 sequence: CASSRSTGELFF. CDR3 nucleotides: TGTGCCAGCAGCCGCAGCACCGGGGAGCTGTTTTTT.